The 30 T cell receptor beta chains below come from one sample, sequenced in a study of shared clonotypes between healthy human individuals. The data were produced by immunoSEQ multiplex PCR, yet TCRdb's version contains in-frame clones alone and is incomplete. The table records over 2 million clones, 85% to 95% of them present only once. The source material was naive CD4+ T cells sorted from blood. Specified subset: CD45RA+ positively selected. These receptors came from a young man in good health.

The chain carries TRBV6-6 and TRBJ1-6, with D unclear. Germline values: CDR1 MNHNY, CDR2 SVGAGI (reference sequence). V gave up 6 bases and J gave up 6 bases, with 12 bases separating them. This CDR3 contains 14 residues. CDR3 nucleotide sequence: TGTGCCAGCAGCACACAAGCGGGTAATTCACCCCTCCACTTT. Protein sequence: CASSTQAGNSPLHF.

The CDR3 sequence: CASSLGWKNTEAFF. The CDR3 region has the DNA TGCGCCAGCAGCTTGGGATGGAAAAACACTGAAGCTTTCTTT. The V call is TRBV5-1, the J call TRBJ1-1; unclear D gene. Germline loops: CDR1 SGHRS, CDR2 YFSETQ. V dropped 0 bases and J dropped 2 bases, with 8 bases sitting between them. The CDR3 covers 14 residues.

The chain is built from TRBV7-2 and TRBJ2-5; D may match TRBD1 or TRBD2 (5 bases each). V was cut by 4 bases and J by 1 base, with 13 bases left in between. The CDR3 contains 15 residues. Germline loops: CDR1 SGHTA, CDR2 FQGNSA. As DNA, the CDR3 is TGTGCCAGCAGCTACCGGGGCCAGATCCAAGAGACCCAGTACTTC. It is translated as CASSYRGQIQETQYF.

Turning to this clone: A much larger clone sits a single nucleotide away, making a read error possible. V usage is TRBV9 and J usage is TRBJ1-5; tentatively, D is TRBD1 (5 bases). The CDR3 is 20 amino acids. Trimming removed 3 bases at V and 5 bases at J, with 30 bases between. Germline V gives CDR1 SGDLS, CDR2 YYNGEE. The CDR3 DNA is TGTGCCAGCAGCGAGTATCCCCACCCGATGGACAACCCGGGGGATCAGCCCCAGCATTTT. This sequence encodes CASSEYPHPMDNPGDQPQHF.

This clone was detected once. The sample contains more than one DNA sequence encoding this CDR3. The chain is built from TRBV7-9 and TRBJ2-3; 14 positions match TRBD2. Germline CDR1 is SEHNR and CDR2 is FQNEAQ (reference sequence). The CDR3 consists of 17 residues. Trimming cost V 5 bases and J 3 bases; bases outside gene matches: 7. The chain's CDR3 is CASSLGTSGRGTDTQYF. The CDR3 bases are TGTGCCAGCAGCCTCGGGACTAGCGGGAGAGGGACAGATACGCAGTATTTT.

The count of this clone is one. The CDR3 bases are TGTGCCAGCTCACCGGAGTTTGGGGGGAAACTGTTTTTT. Its protein is CASSPEFGGKLFF. The chain uses TRBV18 and TRBJ1-4; D perhaps matches TRBD1 (5 bases). Trimming removed 3 bases from V and 11 bases from J, with 13 bases in between. This CDR3 is built from 13 residues. CDR1 is KGHSH and CDR2 is LQKENI in the germline V gene.

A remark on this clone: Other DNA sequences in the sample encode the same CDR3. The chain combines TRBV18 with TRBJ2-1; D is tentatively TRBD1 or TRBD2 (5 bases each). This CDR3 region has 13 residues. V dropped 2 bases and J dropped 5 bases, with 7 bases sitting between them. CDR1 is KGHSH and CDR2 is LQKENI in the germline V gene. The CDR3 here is CASSPGTNNEQFF. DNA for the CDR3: TGTGCCAGCTCACCAGGGACGAACAATGAGCAGTTCTTC.

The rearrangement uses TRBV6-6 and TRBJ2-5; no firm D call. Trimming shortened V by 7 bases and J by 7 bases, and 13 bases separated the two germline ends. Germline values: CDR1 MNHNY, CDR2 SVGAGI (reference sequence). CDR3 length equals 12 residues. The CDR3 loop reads CASILPVGTQYF. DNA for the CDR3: TGTGCCAGCATTTTACCCGTTGGGACCCAGTACTTC.

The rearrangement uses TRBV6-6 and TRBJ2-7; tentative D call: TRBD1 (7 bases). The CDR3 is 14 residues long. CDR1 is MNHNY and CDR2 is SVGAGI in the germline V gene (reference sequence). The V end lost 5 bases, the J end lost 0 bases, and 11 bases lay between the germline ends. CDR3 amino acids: CASSRQGLSYEQYF. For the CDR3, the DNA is TGTGCCAGCAGTCGACAGGGACTCTCCTACGAGCAGTACTTC.

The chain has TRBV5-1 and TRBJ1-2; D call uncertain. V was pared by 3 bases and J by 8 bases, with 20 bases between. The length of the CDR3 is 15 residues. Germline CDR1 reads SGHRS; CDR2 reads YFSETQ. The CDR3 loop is CASSSTSASGQGYTF. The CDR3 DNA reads TGCGCCAGCAGCTCTACCTCGGCGTCCGGGCAGGGCTACACCTTC.

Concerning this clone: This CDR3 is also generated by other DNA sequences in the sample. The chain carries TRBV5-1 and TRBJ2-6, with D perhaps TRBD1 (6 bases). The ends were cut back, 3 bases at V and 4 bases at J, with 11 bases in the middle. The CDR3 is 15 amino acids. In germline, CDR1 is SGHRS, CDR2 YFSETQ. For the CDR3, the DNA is TGCGCCAGCAGCTCGACCGGGACAGGGGCCAACGTCCTGACTTTC. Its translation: CASSSTGTGANVLTF.

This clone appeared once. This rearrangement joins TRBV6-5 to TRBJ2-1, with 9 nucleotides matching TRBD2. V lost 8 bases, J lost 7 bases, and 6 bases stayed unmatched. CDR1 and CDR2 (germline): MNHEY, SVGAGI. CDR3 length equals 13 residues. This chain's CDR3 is CASRLAAPNEQFF. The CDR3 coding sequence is TGTGCCAGCCGACTAGCGGCCCCGAATGAGCAGTTCTTC.

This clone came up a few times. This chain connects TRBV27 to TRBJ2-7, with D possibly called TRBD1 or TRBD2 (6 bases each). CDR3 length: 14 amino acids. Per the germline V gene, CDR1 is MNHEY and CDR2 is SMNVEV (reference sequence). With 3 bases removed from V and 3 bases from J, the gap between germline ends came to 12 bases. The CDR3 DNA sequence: TGTGCCAGCAGTTTCGGGGGCCCAGGCTACGAGCAGTACTTC. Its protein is CASSFGGPGYEQYF.

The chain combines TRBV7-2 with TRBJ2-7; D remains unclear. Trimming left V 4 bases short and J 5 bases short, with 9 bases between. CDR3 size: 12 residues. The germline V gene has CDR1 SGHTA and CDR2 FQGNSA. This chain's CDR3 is CASSSGSHEQYF. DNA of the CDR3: TGTGCCAGCAGCTCCGGTTCGCACGAGCAGTACTTC.

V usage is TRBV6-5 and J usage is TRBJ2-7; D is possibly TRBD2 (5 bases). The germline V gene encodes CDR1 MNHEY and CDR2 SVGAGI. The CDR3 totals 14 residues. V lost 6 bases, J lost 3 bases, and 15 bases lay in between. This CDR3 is CASRSIGRDYEQYF. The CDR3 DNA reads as TGTGCCAGCAGATCAATTGGACGGGACTACGAGCAGTACTTC.

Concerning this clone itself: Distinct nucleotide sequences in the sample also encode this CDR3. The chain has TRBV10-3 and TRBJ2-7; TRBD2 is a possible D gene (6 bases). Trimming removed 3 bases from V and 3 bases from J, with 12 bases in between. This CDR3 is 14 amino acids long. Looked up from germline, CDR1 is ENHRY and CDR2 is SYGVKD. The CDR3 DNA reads TGTGCCATCAGTGATTTCGGAGGGGACTACGAGCAGTACTTC. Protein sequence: CAISDFGGDYEQYF.

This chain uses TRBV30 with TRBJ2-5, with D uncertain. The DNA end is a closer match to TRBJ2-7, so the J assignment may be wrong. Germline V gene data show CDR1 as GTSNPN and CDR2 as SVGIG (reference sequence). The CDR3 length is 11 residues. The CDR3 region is CAWSRTYEQYF. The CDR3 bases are TGTGCCTGGAGCCGAACCTACGAGCAGTACTTC.

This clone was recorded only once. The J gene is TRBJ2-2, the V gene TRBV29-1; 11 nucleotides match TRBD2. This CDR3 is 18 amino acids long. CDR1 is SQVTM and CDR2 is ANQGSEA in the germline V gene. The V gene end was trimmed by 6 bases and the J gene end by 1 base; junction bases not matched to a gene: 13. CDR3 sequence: CSVRGLAGGLVNTGELFF. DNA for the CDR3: TGCAGCGTCCGGGGCCTAGCGGGGGGCCTCGTGAACACCGGGGAGCTGTTTTTT.

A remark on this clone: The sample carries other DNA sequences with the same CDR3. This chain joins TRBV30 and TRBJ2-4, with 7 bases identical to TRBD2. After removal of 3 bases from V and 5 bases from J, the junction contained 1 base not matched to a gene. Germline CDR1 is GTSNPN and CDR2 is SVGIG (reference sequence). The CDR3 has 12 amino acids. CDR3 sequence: CAWSRGENIQYF. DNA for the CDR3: TGTGCCTGGAGCCGGGGGGAAAACATTCAGTACTTC. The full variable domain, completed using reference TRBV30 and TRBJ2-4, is SQTIHQWPATLVQPVGSPLSLECTVEGTSNPNLYWYRQAAGRGLQLLFYSVGIGQISSEVPQNLSASRPQDRQFILSSKKLLLSDSGFYLCAWSRGENIQYFGAGTRLSVL.

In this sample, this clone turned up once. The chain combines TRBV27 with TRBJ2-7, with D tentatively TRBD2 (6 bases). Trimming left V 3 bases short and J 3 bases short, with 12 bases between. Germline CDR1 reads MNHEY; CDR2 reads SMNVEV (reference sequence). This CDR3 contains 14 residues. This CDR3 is CASSFRRGYYEQYF. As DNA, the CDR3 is TGTGCCAGCAGTTTCCGGCGGGGCTACTACGAGCAGTACTTC.

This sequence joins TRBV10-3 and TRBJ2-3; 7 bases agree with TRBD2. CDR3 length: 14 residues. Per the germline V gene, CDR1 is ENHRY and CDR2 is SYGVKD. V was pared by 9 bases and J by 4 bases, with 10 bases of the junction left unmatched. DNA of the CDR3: TGTGCCATTGGCGGGCTAGCGGCGGCAGATACGCAGTATTTT. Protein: CAIGGLAAADTQYF.

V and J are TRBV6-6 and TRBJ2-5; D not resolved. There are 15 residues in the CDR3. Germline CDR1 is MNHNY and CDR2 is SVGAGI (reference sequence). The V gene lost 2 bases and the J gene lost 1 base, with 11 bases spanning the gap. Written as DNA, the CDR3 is TGTGCCAGCAGTTACGATACACACTTCCAAGAGACCCAGTACTTC. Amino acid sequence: CASSYDTHFQETQYF.

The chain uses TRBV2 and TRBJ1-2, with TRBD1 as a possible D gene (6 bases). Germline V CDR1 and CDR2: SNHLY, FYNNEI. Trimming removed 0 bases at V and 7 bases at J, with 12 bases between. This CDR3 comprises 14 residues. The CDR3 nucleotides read TGTGCCAGCAGTGAAGCGCTTCGGGGGGCTGGCTACACCTTC. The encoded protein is CASSEALRGAGYTF. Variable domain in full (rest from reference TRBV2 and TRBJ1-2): EPEVTQTPSHQVTQMGQEVILRCVPISNHLYFYWYRQILGQKVEFLVSFYNNEISEKSEIFDDQFSVERPDGSNFTLKIRSTKLEDSAMYFCASSEALRGAGYTFGSGTRLTVV.

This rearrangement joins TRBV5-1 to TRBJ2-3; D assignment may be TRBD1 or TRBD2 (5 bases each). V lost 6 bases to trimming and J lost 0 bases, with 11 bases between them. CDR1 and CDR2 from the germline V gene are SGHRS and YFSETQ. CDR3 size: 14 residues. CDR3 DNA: TGCGCCAGCAAAGGGACGGTTAGCACAGATACGCAGTATTTT. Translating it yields CASKGTVSTDTQYF.

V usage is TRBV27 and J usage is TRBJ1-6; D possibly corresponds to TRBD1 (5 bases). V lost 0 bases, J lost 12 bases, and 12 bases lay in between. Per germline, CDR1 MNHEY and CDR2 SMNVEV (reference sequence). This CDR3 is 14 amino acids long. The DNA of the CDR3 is TGTGCCAGCAGTTTATCGCAGGGAAGGGGACCCCTCCACTTT. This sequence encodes CASSLSQGRGPLHF.

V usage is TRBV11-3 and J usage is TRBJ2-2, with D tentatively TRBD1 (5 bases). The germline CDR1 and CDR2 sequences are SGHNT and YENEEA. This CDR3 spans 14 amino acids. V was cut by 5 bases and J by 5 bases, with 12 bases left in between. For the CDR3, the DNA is TGTGCCAGCAGCAACAAGACAGTTACCGGGGAGCTGTTTTTT. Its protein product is CASSNKTVTGELFF.

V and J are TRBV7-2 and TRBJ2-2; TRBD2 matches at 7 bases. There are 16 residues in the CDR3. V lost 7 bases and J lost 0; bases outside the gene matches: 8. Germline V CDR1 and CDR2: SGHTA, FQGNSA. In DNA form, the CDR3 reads TGTGCCAGCAAGAGAGGCCTAGCGGCGAACACCGGGGAGCTGTTTTTT. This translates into CASKRGLAANTGELFF.

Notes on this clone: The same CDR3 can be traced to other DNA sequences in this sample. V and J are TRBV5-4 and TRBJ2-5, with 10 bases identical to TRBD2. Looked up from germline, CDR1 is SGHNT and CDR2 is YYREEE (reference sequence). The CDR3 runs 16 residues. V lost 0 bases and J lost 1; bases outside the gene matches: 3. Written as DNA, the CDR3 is TGTGCCAGCAGCTTGGGACTAGCGGGCGGCCAAGAGACCCAGTACTTC. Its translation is CASSLGLAGGQETQYF.

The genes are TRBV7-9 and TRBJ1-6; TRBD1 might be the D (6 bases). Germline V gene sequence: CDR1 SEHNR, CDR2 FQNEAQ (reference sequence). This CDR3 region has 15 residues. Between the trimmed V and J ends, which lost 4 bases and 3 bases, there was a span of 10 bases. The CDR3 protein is CASSSGALYNSPLHF. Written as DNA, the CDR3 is TGTGCCAGCAGCTCGGGGGCCCTCTATAATTCACCCCTCCACTTT.

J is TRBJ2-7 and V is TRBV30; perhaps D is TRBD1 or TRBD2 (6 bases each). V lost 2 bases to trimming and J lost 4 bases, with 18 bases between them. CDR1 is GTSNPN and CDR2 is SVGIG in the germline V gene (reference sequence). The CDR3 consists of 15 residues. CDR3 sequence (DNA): TGTGCCTGGAGTCAAATGGGGGGCCTAGGGTACGAGCAGTACTTC. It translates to CAWSQMGGLGYEQYF. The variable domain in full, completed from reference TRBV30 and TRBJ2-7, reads SQTIHQWPATLVQPVGSPLSLECTVEGTSNPNLYWYRQAAGRGLQLLFYSVGIGQISSEVPQNLSASRPQDRQFILSSKKLLLSDSGFYLCAWSQMGGLGYEQYFGPGTRLTVT.